This record covers a single T cell receptor beta chain. Surgery cases with the highest brain T cell transcript signatures were chosen for sequencing. Pre-surgery treatment included at least one anti-epileptic drug. The sample belongs to a study of brain T cells in children with intractable seizures. Profiling relied on immunoSEQ multiplex PCR, and the TCRdb table lists in-frame clones only, not all of them. The sample lists thousands of clones, around 70% occurring once. Trimming shortened V by 0 bases and J by 6 bases, and 14 bases separated the two germline ends. The CDR3 runs 15 residues. Per the germline V gene, CDR1 is SGHAT and CDR2 is FQNNGV.

The sample here was resected brain tissue, taken at surgery. This chain joins TRBV11-2 and TRBJ1-1; D gene uncertain. The sequence was collected from a boy younger than two with tuberous sclerosis and intractable seizures. CDR3: CASSLDNTPGAEAFF. The CDR3, as DNA: TGTGCCAGCAGCTTAGACAACACTCCAGGCGCTGAAGCTTTCTTT.